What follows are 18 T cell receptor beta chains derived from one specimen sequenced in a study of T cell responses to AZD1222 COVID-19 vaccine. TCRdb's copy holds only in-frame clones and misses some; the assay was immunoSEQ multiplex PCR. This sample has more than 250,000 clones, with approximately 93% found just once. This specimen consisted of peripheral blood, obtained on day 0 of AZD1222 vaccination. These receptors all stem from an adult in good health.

Written as DNA, the CDR3 is TGTGCCAGCAGCTTGAGGGGGGGCAACTACAATGAGCAGTTCTTC. Its translation: CASSLRGGNYNEQFF. The rearrangement links TRBV5-8 to TRBJ2-1; tentative D call: TRBD2 (7 bases). V lost 1 base to trimming and J lost 3 bases, with 11 bases between them. The CDR3 has 15 amino acids. Germline lookup yields CDR1 SGHTS and CDR2 YDEGEE.

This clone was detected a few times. CDR3 bases: TGTGCCAGCAGCCAATTACGGAAGCAGTACTTC. Translation: CASSQLRKQYF. The chain uses TRBV3-1 (or the pseudogene TRBV3-2) and TRBJ2-7; no reliable D call. V lost 2 bases and J lost 8, with 7 bases in between. The germline CDR1 and CDR2 sequences are LGHDT and YNNKEL (reference sequence). The CDR3 is made up of 11 amino acids.

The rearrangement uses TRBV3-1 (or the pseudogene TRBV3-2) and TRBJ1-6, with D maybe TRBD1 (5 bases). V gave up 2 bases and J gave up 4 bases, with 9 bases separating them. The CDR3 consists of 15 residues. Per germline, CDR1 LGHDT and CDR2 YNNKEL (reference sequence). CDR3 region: CASSQSQGYNSPLHF. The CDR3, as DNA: TGTGCCAGCAGCCAAAGCCAGGGTTATAATTCACCCCTCCACTTT.

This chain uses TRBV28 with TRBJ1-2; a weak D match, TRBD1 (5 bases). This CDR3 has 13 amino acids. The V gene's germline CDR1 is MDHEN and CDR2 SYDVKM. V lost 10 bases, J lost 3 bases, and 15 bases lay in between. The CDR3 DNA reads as TGTGCCATCCAGTCTTCGGGGGACTATGGCTACACCTTC. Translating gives CAIQSSGDYGYTF.

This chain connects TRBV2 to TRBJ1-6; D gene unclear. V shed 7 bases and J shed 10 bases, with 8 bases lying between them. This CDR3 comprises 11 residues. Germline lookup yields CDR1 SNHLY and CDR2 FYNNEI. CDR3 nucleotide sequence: TGTGCCAGCACTGGCACCTCACCCCTCCACTTT. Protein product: CASTGTSPLHF. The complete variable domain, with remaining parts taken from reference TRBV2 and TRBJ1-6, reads EPEVTQTPSHQVTQMGQEVILRCVPISNHLYFYWYRQILGQKVEFLVSFYNNEISEKSEIFDDQFSVERPDGSNFTLKIRSTKLEDSAMYFCASTGTSPLHFGNGTRLTVT.

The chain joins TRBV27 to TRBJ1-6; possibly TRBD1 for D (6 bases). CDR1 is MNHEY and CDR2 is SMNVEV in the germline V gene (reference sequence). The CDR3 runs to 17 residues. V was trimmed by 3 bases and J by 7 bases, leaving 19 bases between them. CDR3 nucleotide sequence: TGTGCCAGCAGTTTGAGGTCGGGCAGGGGTGTCAATTCACCCCTCCACTTT. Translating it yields CASSLRSGRGVNSPLHF.

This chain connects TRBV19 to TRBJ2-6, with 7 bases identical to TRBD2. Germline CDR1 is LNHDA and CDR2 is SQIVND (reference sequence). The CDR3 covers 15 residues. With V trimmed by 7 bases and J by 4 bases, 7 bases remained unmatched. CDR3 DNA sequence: TGTGCCAGTAAGCTGGGAGGGACCGGGGCCAACGTCCTGACTTTC. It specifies CASKLGGTGANVLTF.

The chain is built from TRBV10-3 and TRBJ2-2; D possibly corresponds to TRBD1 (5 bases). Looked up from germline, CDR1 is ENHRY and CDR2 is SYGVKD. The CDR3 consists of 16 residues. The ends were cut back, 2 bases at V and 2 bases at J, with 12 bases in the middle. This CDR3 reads CAISEDKGINTGELFF. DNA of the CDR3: TGTGCCATCAGTGAGGATAAGGGGATTAACACCGGGGAGCTGTTTTTT.

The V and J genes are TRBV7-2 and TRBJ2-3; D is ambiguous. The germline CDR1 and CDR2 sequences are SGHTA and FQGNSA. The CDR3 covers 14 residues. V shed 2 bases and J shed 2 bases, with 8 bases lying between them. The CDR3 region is CASSLSRATDTQYF. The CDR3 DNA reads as TGTGCCAGCAGCTTATCCCGGGCCACAGATACGCAGTATTTT.

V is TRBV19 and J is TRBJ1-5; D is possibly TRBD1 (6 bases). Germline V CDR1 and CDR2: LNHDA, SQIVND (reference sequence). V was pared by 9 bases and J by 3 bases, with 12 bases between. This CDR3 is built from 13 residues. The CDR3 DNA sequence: TGTGCCAGCTCCGGACAGTTCAATCAGCCCCAGCATTTT. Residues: CASSGQFNQPQHF.

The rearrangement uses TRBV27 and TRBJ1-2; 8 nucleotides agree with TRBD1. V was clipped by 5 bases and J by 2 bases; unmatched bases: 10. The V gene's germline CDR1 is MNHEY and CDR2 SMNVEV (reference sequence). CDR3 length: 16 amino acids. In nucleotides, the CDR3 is TGTGCCAGCAGTCCCTCAGGGGGCAGAATAAACTATGGCTACACCTTC. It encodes CASSPSGGRINYGYTF.

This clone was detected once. CDR3 sequence (DNA): TGTGCCAGCAATACACAGGGAAGCTCTGGAAACACCATATATTTT. Translating gives CASNTQGSSGNTIYF. The chain recombines TRBV2 with TRBJ1-3; D may be TRBD1 (6 bases). Germline V CDR1 and CDR2: SNHLY, FYNNEI. CDR3 length equals 15 residues. Trimming took 7 bases from V and 0 from J, leaving 13 bases between them.

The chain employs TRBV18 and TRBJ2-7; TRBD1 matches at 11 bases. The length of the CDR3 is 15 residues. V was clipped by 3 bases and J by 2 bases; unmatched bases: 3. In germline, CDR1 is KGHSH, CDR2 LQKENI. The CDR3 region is CASSPRTGGPYEQYF. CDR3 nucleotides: TGTGCCAGCTCACCCCGGACAGGGGGCCCCTACGAGCAGTACTTC. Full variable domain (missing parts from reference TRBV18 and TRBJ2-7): NAGVMQNPRHLVRRRGQEARLRCSPMKGHSHVYWYRQLPEEGLKFMVYLQKENIIDESGMPKERFSAEFPKEGPSILRIQQVVRGDSAAYFCASSPRTGGPYEQYFGPGTRLTVT.

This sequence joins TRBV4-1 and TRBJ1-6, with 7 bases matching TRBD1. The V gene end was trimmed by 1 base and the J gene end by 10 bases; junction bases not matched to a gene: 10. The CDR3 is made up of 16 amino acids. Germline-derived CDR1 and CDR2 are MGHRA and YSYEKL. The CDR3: CASSQAPGTVISPLHF. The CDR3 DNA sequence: TGCGCCAGCAGCCAAGCCCCCGGGACAGTTATCTCACCCCTCCACTTT.

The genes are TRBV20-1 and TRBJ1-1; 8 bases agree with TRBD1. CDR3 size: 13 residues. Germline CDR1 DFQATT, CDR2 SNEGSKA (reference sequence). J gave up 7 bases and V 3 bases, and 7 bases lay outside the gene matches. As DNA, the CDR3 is TGCAGTGCTAGTAGGTCGGGGACAGGTGAAGCTTTCTTT. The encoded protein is CSASRSGTGEAFF.

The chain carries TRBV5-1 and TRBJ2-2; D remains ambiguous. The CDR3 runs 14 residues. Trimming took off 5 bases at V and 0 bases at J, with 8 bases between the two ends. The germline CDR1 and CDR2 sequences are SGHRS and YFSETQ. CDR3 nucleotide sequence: TGCGCCAGCAGTGGCCGATCGAACACCGGGGAGCTGTTTTTT. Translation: CASSGRSNTGELFF.

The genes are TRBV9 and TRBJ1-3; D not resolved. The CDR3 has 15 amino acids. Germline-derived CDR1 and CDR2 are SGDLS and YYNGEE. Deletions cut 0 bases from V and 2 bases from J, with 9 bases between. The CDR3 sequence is CASSVATTAGNTIYF. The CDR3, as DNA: TGTGCCAGCAGCGTAGCTACTACAGCTGGAAACACCATATATTTT.

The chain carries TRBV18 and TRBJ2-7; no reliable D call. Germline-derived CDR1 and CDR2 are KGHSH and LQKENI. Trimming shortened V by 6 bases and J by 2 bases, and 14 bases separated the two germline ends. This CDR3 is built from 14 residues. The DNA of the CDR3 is TGTGCCAGCTCGCGAGAGGCTAGTCCCTACGAGCAGTACTTC. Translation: CASSREASPYEQYF.